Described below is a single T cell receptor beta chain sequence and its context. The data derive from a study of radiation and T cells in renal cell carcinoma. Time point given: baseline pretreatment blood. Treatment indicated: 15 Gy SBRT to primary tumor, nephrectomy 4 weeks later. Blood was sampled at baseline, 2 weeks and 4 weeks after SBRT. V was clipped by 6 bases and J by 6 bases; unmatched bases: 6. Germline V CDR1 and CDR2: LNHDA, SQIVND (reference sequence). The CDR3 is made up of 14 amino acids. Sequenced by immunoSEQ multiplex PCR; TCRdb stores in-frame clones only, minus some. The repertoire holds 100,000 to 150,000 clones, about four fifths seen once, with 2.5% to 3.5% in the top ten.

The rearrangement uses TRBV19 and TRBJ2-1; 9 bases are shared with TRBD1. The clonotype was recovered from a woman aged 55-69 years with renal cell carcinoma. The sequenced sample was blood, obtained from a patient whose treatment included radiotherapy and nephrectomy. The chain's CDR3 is CASRGQGLANEQFF. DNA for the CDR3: TGTGCCAGTAGGGGACAGGGCTTGGCCAATGAGCAGTTCTTC. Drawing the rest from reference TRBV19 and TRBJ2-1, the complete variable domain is DGGITQSPKYLFRKEGQNVTLSCEQNLNHDAMYWYRQDPGQGLRLIYYSQIVNDFQKGDIAEGYSVSREKKESFPLTVTSAQKNPTAFYLCASRGQGLANEQFFGPGTRLTVL.